Shown below are 14 T cell receptor gamma chains from a single sample sequenced in a study of Vδ1+ human thymocytes. The study, taken as a whole, reports: Thymic TRG and TRD repertoires appeared highly polyclonal.

Their recognized antigens are unknown. Extracted RNA was reverse transcribed into cDNA. Multiplex PCR used pooled V-gene forward primers and a constant-region reverse primer to amplify CDR3s. TCRdb re-identified clones in the multiplex PCR reads via CATT. Of around 11,000 gamma-chain clones in the sample, around 45% were seen once. Material for sequencing was Vdelta1+ gamma-delta thymocytes from the thymus. Subset specified: FACS-sorted CD3+ TCRalphabeta- TCRVdelta1+ TCRVdelta2- thymocytes. The receptors were gathered from a boy younger than two who had congenital heart surgery.

No J gene was assigned, while the V gene was called as TRGV9. The CDR3 loop spans 13 amino acids. CDR1 and CDR2 from the germline V gene are GITISATS and ISYDGTV (reference sequence). This CDR3 reads CALWEVPRYKELF. The CDR3 region has the DNA TGTGCCTTGTGGGAGGTGCCTCGGTATAAGGAACTCTTT.

This clone was seen once. The V gene is TRGV9, but the J gene lacks a call. The CDR3 consists of 11 residues. The germline V gene encodes CDR1 GITISATS and CDR2 ISYDGTV (reference sequence). CDR3: CALCGGPRVLF. DNA of the CDR3: TGTGCCTTGTGCGGAGGTCCTAGGGTACTCTTT.

The chain is built from TRGV4 and TRGJP2. CDR3 length: 14 residues. Germline values: CDR1 EGSTGY, CDR2 YDSYTSSV. Trimming cost V 4 bases and J 6 bases; bases outside gene matches: 8. The CDR3 loop is CATWDPLGDWIKTF. Written as DNA, the CDR3 is TGTGCCACCTGGGACCCACTGGGTGATTGGATCAAGACGTTT.

V is TRGV3 and J is TRGJ1 or TRGJ2. The J gene is absent in TCRdb and was assigned here via DNA matching to germline. J was trimmed by 7 bases and V by 0 bases; bases with no gene match: 9. Germline V gives CDR1 VTNTFY, CDR2 YDVSTARD (reference sequence). This CDR3 contains 14 residues. CDR3 bases: TGTGCCACCTGGGACAGGCTTCGAGGGTATAAGAAACTCTTT. It specifies CATWDRLRGYKKLF.

The assigned J gene is TRGJ1 or TRGJ2, but the V gene is uncalled. This CDR3 region has 13 residues. Here the CDR3 reads CATWTPPYYKKLF. The CDR3 bases are TGTGCCACCTGGACTCCCCCCTATTATAAGAAACTCTTT.

The chain uses TRGV8 and TRGJ1 or TRGJ2. The J gene, not given by TCRdb, was assigned here from a germline match of the nucleotide sequence. From germline, CDR1 is VENAVY and CDR2 YDSYNSRV. With 0 bases clipped from V and 8 bases from J, the junction kept 7 bases outside the gene matches. This CDR3 is 13 amino acids long. The CDR3 spells CATWDRNSDKKLF. DNA for the CDR3: TGTGCCACCTGGGATAGGAACTCTGATAAGAAACTCTTT.

The chain couples TRGV9 to TRGJP1. The CDR3 extends over 14 amino acids. Germline V gene data show CDR1 as GITISATS and CDR2 as ISYDGTV (reference sequence). Unmatched junction bases numbered 7, after V lost 2 bases and J lost 7 bases. CDR3 protein: CALWEAALGWFKIF. CDR3 nucleotide sequence: TGTGCCTTGTGGGAGGCGGCCCTTGGTTGGTTCAAGATATTT.

A few counts support this clone. The J gene is TRGJ1 or TRGJ2, the V gene TRGV9. J gave up 10 bases and V 3 bases, and 6 bases lay outside the gene matches. Germline CDR1 is GITISATS and CDR2 is ISYDGTV (reference sequence). This CDR3 comprises 11 residues. As DNA, the CDR3 is TGTGCCTTGTGGGAGCGGAAAAAGAAACTCTTT. This translates into CALWERKKKLF.

The V and J genes are TRGV9 and TRGJ1 or TRGJ2. TCRdb carries no J gene annotation; the J gene was assigned here by matching the DNA with germline. The CDR3 extends over 11 amino acids. Looked up from germline, CDR1 is GITISATS and CDR2 is ISYDGTV (reference sequence). Trimming at V came to 3 bases and at J to 8 bases, leaving 4 bases not matched to a gene. CDR3 loop: CALWEPNKKLF. CDR3 coding DNA: TGTGCCTTGTGGGAGCCCAATAAGAAACTCTTT.

The chain combines TRGV4 with TRGJ1 or TRGJ2. TCRdb lists no J gene, so it was determined here by aligning the DNA to germline. The CDR3 loop spans 15 amino acids. Germline V CDR1 and CDR2: EGSTGY, YDSYTSSV. V lost 5 bases and J lost 3; bases outside the gene matches: 13. In nucleotides, the CDR3 is TGTGCCACCTGGGCCCAGAATGGGAGTTATTATAAGAAACTCTTT. Its translation: CATWAQNGSYYKKLF.

This clone was detected a few times. V gene TRGV9 combines with J gene TRGJ1 or TRGJ2. V shed 3 bases and J 2 bases; nucleotides not matched to a gene: 4. CDR1 is GITISATS, CDR2 ISYDGTV, per germline (reference sequence). CDR3 length: 13 residues. The CDR3 DNA sequence: TGTGCCTTGTGGGAGACCCATTATTATAAGAAACTCTTT. Translation: CALWETHYYKKLF.

This clone has just a few counts. This chain joins TRGV3 and TRGJ1 or TRGJ2. The CDR3 runs 13 residues. The junction had 11 bases not matched to a gene; V was cut back by 3 bases and J by 9 bases. Germline V lookup: CDR1 VTNTFY, CDR2 YDVSTARD (reference sequence). CDR3 amino acids: CATWDWSWGKKLF. The CDR3 DNA reads TGTGCCACCTGGGACTGGAGTTGGGGTAAGAAACTCTTT.

This clone is a singleton in its sample. V gene TRGV2 combines with J gene TRGJ1 or TRGJ2. TCRdb does not report a J gene; here it was assigned by matching the DNA to germline references. The germline V gene encodes CDR1 EGSNGY and CDR2 YDSYNSKV. V was pared by 0 bases and J by 8 bases, with 4 bases of the junction left unmatched. The length of the CDR3 is 12 residues. The CDR3 here is CATWDGQDKKLF. CDR3 sequence (DNA): TGTGCCACCTGGGACGGGCAGGATAAGAAACTCTTT.

The V gene is TRGV8, the J gene TRGJ1 or TRGJ2. Looked up from germline, CDR1 is VENAVY and CDR2 is YDSYNSRV. This CDR3 contains 13 residues. Losses at the gene ends were 3 bases for V and 3 bases for J; bases not matched to a gene: 5. The CDR3 DNA reads as TGTGCCACCTGGGATTACCTTTATTATAAGAAACTCTTT. Translation gives CATWDYLYYKKLF.